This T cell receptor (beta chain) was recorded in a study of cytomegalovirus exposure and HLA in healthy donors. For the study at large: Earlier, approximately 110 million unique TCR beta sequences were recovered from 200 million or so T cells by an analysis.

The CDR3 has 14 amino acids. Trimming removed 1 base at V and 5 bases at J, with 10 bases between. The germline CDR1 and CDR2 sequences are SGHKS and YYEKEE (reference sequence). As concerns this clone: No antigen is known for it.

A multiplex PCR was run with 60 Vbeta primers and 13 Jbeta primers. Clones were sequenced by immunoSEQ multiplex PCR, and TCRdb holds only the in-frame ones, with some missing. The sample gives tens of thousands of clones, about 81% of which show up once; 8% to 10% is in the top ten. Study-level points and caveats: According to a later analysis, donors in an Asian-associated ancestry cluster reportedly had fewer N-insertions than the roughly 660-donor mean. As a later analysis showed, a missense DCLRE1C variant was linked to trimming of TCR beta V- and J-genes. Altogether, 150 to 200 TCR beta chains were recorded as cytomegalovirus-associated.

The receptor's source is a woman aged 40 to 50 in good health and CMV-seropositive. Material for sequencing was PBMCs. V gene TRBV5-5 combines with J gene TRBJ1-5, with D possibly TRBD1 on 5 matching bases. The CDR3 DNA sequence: TGTGCCAGCAGCTTGTCAGGCAGGGATCAGCCCCAGCATTTT. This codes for CASSLSGRDQPQHF. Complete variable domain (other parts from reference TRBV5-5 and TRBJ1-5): DAGVTQSPTHLIKTRGQQVTLRCSPISGHKSVSWYQQVLGQGPQFIFQYYEKEERGRGNFPDRFSARQFPNYSSELNVNALLLGDSALYLCASSLSGRDQPQHFGDGTRLSIL.